Described below is a single T cell receptor beta chain sequence and its context. The antigen is undetermined. This record belongs to a study of shared clonotypes between healthy human individuals. Overall study results and limits: Non-shared clonotypes displayed generation probabilities falling below those of clonotypes present in all four donors.

Germline loops: CDR1 SGHRS, CDR2 YFSETQ. The CDR3 loop spans 14 amino acids. V trimming: 4 bases; J trimming: 4 bases; junction bases outside the gene matches: 2. Method: immunoSEQ multiplex PCR; TCRdb's copy keeps in-frame clones and lacks some. The sample carries about 2.4 million clones, approximately 93% recorded once. V usage is TRBV5-1 and J usage is TRBJ1-2; TRBD1 agrees at 12 bases. The clonotype comes from a man aged 18 to 30 in good health. Some clones in this sample may be carry-over from other donors' samples. Input material: naive CD4+ T cells from PBMCs. Documented subset: CD45RA+ positively selected. Here the CDR3 DNA reads TGCGCCAGCAGCGCGGGACAGGGGGCCTATGGCTACACCTTC. This translates into CASSAGQGAYGYTF. The variable domain in full, completed from reference TRBV5-1 and TRBJ1-2, reads KAGVTQTPRYLIKTRGQQVTLSCSPISGHRSVSWYQQTPGQGLQFLFEYFSETQRNKGNFPGRFSGRQFSNSRSEMNVSTLELGDSALYLCASSAGQGAYGYTFGSGTRLTVV.